These T cell receptor beta chains were read from a single sample in a study of T cells expressing NK-cell markers. With the 5' RACE reads reprocessed, TCRdb shows one record per CDR3 protein and no DNA. Its clone listing holds 150,000 to 180,000 distinct CDR3 sequences. The material sequenced was blood T cells: a sorted CD56 or NKG2C T cell subset, CD4+ or CD8+ T cells, or bulk PBMC T cells (not recorded which). These receptors came from a woman aged 45 to 65 in good health. Both conserved end residues are part of each CDR3. Each record gives: J gene, V gene, CDR3 protein.

>TRBJ2-7|TRBV20-1
CSARPGNNYEQYF
>TRBJ2-5|TRBV24-1
CATSDLTWDRAQETQYF
>TRBJ2-3|TRBV21-1
CASSKAGLAKTTDTQYF
>TRBJ2-7|TRBV7-9
CASSPDSSPLSREQYF
>TRBJ1-5|TRBV12-3/TRBV12-4
CASRGTGGQPQHF
>TRBJ2-1|TRBV12-3/TRBV12-4
CASLINYNEQFF
>TRBJ2-7|TRBV6-1
CASSVEQWQDEQYF
>TRBJ2-7|TRBV4-1
CASSQRGKGSYEQYF
>TRBJ1-2|TRBV12-3/TRBV12-4
CASSLGGATNYGYTF
>TRBJ1-3|TRBV9
CASSVGSGSGNTIYF
>TRBJ2-1|TRBV29-1
CSVEGTALSYNEQFF
>TRBJ2-7|TRBV4-1
CASSQVVVGSSQYEQYF
>TRBJ2-1|TRBV12-3/TRBV12-4
CASTGLAGGPNEQFF
>TRBJ2-1|TRBV29-1
CSVLGGSWDEQFF
>TRBJ1-3|TRBV4-1
CASSQISPRSSGNTIYF
>TRBJ2-7|TRBV7-9
CASSLDAGAYEQYF
>TRBJ2-2|TRBV12-5
CASGLVYPNTGELFF